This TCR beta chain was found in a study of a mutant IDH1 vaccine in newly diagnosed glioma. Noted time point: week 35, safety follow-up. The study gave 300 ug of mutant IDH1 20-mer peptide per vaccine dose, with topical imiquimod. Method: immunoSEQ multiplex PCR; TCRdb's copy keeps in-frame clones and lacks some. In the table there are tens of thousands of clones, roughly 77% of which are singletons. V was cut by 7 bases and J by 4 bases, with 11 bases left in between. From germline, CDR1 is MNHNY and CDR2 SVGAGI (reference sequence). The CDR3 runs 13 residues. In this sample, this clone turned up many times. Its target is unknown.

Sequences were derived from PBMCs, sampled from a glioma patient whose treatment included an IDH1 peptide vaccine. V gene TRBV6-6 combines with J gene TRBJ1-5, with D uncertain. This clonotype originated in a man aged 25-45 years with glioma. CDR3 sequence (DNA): TGTGCCAGCACTAGCGGTATGAATCAGCCCCAGCATTTT. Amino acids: CASTSGMNQPQHF.